The sequence of this T cell receptor (beta chain) was determined in a study of cytomegalovirus exposure and HLA in healthy donors. Across the study: Earlier work reported about 110 million unique TCR beta sequences from 170 million or so T cells. Study-level results: DRB1 had the most TCR associations and HLA-C the fewest, a later analysis found, with rates varying by HLA locus. For most TCR beta V segments, an earlier analysis put the productive rate at about 87% or about 30% of the time.

On this clone: Its matching antigen is unknown.

The CDR3 covers 16 residues. Germline V gene data show CDR1 as MNHEY and CDR2 as SMNVEV (reference sequence). V trimming: 5 bases; J trimming: 2 bases; junction bases outside the gene matches: 8. With 60 Vbeta and 13 Jbeta primers, the PCR was carried out. The assay was immunoSEQ multiplex PCR, and TCRdb's table has in-frame clones only and misses some. The sample carries about 54,000 clones, 70% to 80% recorded once. The clonotype was recovered from a female donor in good health and CMV-seronegative. This rearrangement joins TRBV27 to TRBJ2-5; 10 bases fit TRBD2. The sequencing input was PBMCs. CDR3 bases: TGTGCCAGCAGTCCCAGACTAGCGGGCCTGCAAGAGACCCAGTACTTC. Amino acids: CASSPRLAGLQETQYF.